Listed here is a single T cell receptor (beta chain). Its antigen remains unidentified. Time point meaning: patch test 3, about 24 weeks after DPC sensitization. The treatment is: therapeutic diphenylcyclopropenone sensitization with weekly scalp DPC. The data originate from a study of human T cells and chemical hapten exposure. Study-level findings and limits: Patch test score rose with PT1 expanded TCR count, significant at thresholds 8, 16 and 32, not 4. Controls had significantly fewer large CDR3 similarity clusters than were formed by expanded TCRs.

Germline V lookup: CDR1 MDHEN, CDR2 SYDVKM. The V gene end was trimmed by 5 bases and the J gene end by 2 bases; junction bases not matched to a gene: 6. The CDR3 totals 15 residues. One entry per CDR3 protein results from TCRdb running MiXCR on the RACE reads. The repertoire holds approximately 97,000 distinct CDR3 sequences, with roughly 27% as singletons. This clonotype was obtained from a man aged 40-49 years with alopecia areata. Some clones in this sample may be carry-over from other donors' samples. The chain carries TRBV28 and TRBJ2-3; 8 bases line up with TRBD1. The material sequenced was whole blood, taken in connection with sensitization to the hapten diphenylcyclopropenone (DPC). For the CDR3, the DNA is TGTGCCAGCAGTACCTGGACAGGGAACACAGATACGCAGTATTTT. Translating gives CASSTWTGNTDTQYF.